This T cell receptor (beta chain) comes out of a study of blood T cell repertoires in COVID-19. Study background: Acute and convalescent COVID-19 samples came from the United States, Italy and Spain.

Germline values: CDR1 MNHNS, CDR2 SASEGT. This CDR3 comprises 15 residues. The germline V and J ends were trimmed by 2 bases and 1 base, with 12 bases remaining between them. In the study's own analysis: It was from reference gene primer amplification that nucleated cell counts were estimated. TCRdb keeps only in-frame clones here, not all; method: immunoSEQ multiplex PCR. V, J and clone size are taken as reported in that table, and D and trimming were inferred from the DNA itself. Here the sample spans 81,000 or so clones, roughly 85% being singletons. The sample comprised peripheral blood. The gene calls are TRBV6-1 and TRBJ2-7; TRBD1 is a possible D gene (6 bases). The receptor's source is a middle-aged man with COVID-19, enrolled during active disease. The CDR3 coding sequence is TGTGCCAGCAGTGAATCGGGGACACCGTCCTACGAGCAGTACTTC. It is translated as CASSESGTPSYEQYF.